This T cell receptor beta chain was found in a study of CD8+ T cells in alopecia areata. As the sequencing template, cDNA was produced by extracting RNA and reverse transcribing it. TCRdb's copy holds only in-frame clones and misses some; the assay was immunoSEQ multiplex PCR. The sample contains 200,000 or so clones, roughly 57% of which appear only once. This CDR3 has 13 residues. V lost 8 bases, J lost 6 bases, and 7 bases stayed unmatched. Germline assignment: CDR1 MNHEY and CDR2 SVGAGI. The chain recombines TRBV6-5 with TRBJ1-1; TRBD1 matches at 9 bases. This TCR was sampled from a human donor with alopecia areata. Sequencing used CD4+ T cells sorted from blood, obtained at week 0. The DNA of the CDR3 is TGTGCCAGCCGGTTGGGACAGGGCTCTGAAGCTTTCTTT. The encoded protein is CASRLGQGSEAFF.